This T cell receptor (beta chain) was obtained from a study of blood T cell repertoires in COVID-19. V gave up 3 bases and J gave up 3 bases, with 8 bases separating them. The germline V gene encodes CDR1 MNHEY and CDR2 SMNVEV (reference sequence). This CDR3 has 14 residues. Sequencing used immunoSEQ multiplex PCR; TCRdb keeps in-frame clones, though not all of them. The table shows 70,000 to 95,000 clones, with around 92% occurring only once. This rearrangement joins TRBV27 to TRBJ2-2; no firm D call. The source material was peripheral blood. The TCR sequence derives from a woman aged 60-70 years with active COVID-19. Here the CDR3 DNA reads TGTGCCAGCAGTTTTGTCAGATACACCGGGGAGCTGTTTTTT. This gives the protein CASSFVRYTGELFF.